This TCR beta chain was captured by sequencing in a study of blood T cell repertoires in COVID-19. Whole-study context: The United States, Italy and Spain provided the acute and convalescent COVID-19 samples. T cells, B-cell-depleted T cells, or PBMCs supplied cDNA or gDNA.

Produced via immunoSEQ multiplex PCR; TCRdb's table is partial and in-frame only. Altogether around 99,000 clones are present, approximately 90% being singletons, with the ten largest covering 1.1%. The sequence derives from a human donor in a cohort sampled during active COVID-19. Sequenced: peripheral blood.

CDR3: CASSLAASSGNTIYF. The CDR3 DNA reads TGCGCCAGCAGCTTGGCCGCGTCCTCTGGAAACACCATATATTTT. J is TRBJ1-3 and V is TRBV5-1; D call uncertain. Trimming shortened V by 0 bases and J by 0 bases, and 7 bases separated the two germline ends. This CDR3 has 15 residues. Germline lookup yields CDR1 SGHRS and CDR2 YFSETQ.